Listed below are T cell receptor beta chains from one sample, sequenced in a study of blood T cell repertoires in COVID-19. The table came from immunoSEQ multiplex PCR; TCRdb's copy has only in-frame clones and leaves some out. The data show nearly 200,000 clones, with about 88% seen just once and about 6.6% held by the top ten. Input material: peripheral blood. The receptors shown here come from a woman aged 40 to 50 who had recovered from COVID-19. The CDR3 runs from the conserved cysteine through the conserved F or W. The order of the fields is CDR3 protein, CDR3 DNA, clone size, J gene, D gene, V gene. The D gene is left open where the match is weak. A row's size may be missing; if present it is once, few, many or a size class.

CDR3aa: CASSEGWGPYEQYF
CDR3nt: TGTGCCAGCAGTGAAGGGTGGGGGCCCTACGAGCAGTACTTC
abundance: .
j_gene: TRBJ2-7
d_gene: .
v_gene: TRBV25-1

CDR3aa: CASSWRTSGLGETQYF
CDR3nt: TGTGCCAGCAGCTGGCGGACTAGCGGTCTTGGAGAGACCCAGTACTTC
abundance: .
j_gene: TRBJ2-5
d_gene: TRBD2
v_gene: TRBV7-8

CDR3aa: CASSELPGSSYNEQFF
CDR3nt: TGTGCCAGCAGTGAACTCCCAGGCAGCTCCTACAATGAGCAGTTCTTC
abundance: .
j_gene: TRBJ2-1
d_gene: .
v_gene: TRBV6-1

CDR3aa: CASSLGTGLSYEQYF
CDR3nt: TGTGCCAGCAGCCTCGGGACAGGCTTATCCTACGAGCAGTACTTC
abundance: .
j_gene: TRBJ2-7
d_gene: TRBD1
v_gene: TRBV4-2

CDR3aa: CASSLGGGLRAYEQYF
CDR3nt: TGTGCCAGCAGCTTAGGAGGGGGCCTCCGAGCCTACGAGCAGTACTTC
abundance: .
j_gene: TRBJ2-7
d_gene: TRBD1
v_gene: TRBV7-2

CDR3aa: CASSPPGLAYNEQFF
CDR3nt: TGTGCCAGCAGCCCTCCGGGACTGGCCTACAATGAGCAGTTCTTC
abundance: .
j_gene: TRBJ2-1
d_gene: .
v_gene: TRBV7-9

CDR3aa: CASSWGGNQPQHF
CDR3nt: TGTGCCAGCAGTTGGGGGGGCAATCAGCCCCAGCATTTT
abundance: once
j_gene: TRBJ1-5
d_gene: .
v_gene: TRBV12-3/TRBV12-4

CDR3aa: CASSMQTGKRTYGYTF
CDR3nt: TGTGCCAGCAGCATGCAGACAGGCAAGCGTACCTATGGCTACACCTTC
abundance: .
j_gene: TRBJ1-2
d_gene: .
v_gene: TRBV13

CDR3aa: CASSLPTGIRNTIYF
CDR3nt: TGTGCCAGCAGCTTGCCAACAGGGATACGAAACACCATATATTTT
abundance: .
j_gene: TRBJ1-3
d_gene: .
v_gene: TRBV7-2

CDR3aa: CASSIDWAAWGDTGELFF
CDR3nt: TGTGCCAGTAGTATAGATTGGGCCGCGTGGGGGGACACCGGGGAGCTGTTTTTT
abundance: many
j_gene: TRBJ2-2
d_gene: .
v_gene: TRBV19

CDR3aa: CASSLLAGVTYEQYF
CDR3nt: TGTGCCAGCAGTCTACTAGCGGGGGTGACCTACGAGCAGTACTTC
abundance: once
j_gene: TRBJ2-7
d_gene: TRBD2
v_gene: TRBV6-4

CDR3aa: CASTGLAVSTDTQYF
CDR3nt: TGTGCCAGCACCGGACTAGCGGTTAGCACAGATACGCAGTATTTT
abundance: .
j_gene: TRBJ2-3
d_gene: TRBD2
v_gene: TRBV11-2

CDR3aa: CASGPPARHNEQFF
CDR3nt: TGTGCCAGCGGGCCTCCGGCGAGACACAATGAGCAGTTCTTC
abundance: .
j_gene: TRBJ2-1
d_gene: .
v_gene: TRBV27

CDR3aa: CASRWDRDQPQHF
CDR3nt: TGTGCCAGCAGATGGGACAGGGATCAGCCCCAGCATTTT
abundance: .
j_gene: TRBJ1-5
d_gene: TRBD1
v_gene: TRBV6-5

CDR3aa: CASSQDSSVVNEQFF
CDR3nt: TGTGCCAGCAGCCAAGATTCTAGCGTAGTCAATGAGCAGTTCTTC
abundance: .
j_gene: TRBJ2-1
d_gene: .
v_gene: TRBV3-1/TRBV3-2

CDR3aa: CASSQDRGTANTGELFF
CDR3nt: TGCGCCAGCAGCCAAGATCGGGGGACAGCTAACACCGGGGAGCTGTTTTTT
abundance: few
j_gene: TRBJ2-2
d_gene: .
v_gene: TRBV4-1

CDR3aa: CASSFLAGSYEQYF
CDR3nt: TGTGCCAGCAGCTTCCTAGCGGGATCCTACGAGCAGTACTTC
abundance: .
j_gene: TRBJ2-7
d_gene: TRBD2
v_gene: TRBV5-5

CDR3aa: CASSPRSVSTDTQYF
CDR3nt: TGTGCCAGCAGCCCCCGATCGGTAAGCACAGATACGCAGTATTTT
abundance: .
j_gene: TRBJ2-3
d_gene: .
v_gene: TRBV3-1/TRBV3-2

CDR3aa: CASSPTGRGEAFF
CDR3nt: TGTGCCAGCAGTCCCACTGGTCGGGGTGAAGCTTTCTTT
abundance: .
j_gene: TRBJ1-1
d_gene: .
v_gene: TRBV28

CDR3aa: CASSAGQGNEQFF
CDR3nt: TGTGCCAGCTCGGCGGGACAGGGCAATGAGCAGTTCTTC
abundance: .
j_gene: TRBJ2-1
d_gene: TRBD1
v_gene: TRBV18

CDR3aa: CASSQGGDSWVGNQPQHF
CDR3nt: TGTGCCAGCAGCCAAGGGGGGGATAGTTGGGTGGGCAATCAGCCCCAGCATTTT
abundance: .
j_gene: TRBJ1-5
d_gene: .
v_gene: TRBV3-1/TRBV3-2

CDR3aa: CAWSVLRGIRDEQFF
CDR3nt: TGTGCCTGGAGTGTACTAAGGGGGATAAGGGATGAGCAGTTCTTC
abundance: .
j_gene: TRBJ2-1
d_gene: .
v_gene: TRBV30

CDR3aa: CASSDFSGSSYEQYF
CDR3nt: TGTGCCAGCAGTGACTTTAGCGGGAGCTCCTACGAGCAGTACTTC
abundance: .
j_gene: TRBJ2-7
d_gene: TRBD2
v_gene: TRBV6-6

CDR3aa: CASSLLAGAGETQYF
CDR3nt: TGTGCCAGTAGCCTACTAGCGGGAGCCGGAGAGACCCAGTACTTC
abundance: .
j_gene: TRBJ2-5
d_gene: TRBD2
v_gene: TRBV19

CDR3aa: CASSPGGGGASTDF
CDR3nt: TGTGCCAGCAGCCCAGGAGGCGGGGGAGCCTCTACCGACTTC
abundance: .
j_gene: TRBJ2-7
d_gene: TRBD2
v_gene: TRBV7-9

CDR3aa: CASSTGGLPRPDTQYF
CDR3nt: TGTGCCAGCAGCACCGGGGGACTCCCCCGCCCCGATACGCAGTATTTT
abundance: once
j_gene: TRBJ2-3
d_gene: .
v_gene: TRBV21-1

CDR3aa: CASSLNPNRDSLLTSTDTQYF
CDR3nt: TGCGCCAGCAGCCTCAATCCTAACCGGGACAGTCTTCTCACTAGCACAGATACGCAGTATTTT
abundance: .
j_gene: TRBJ2-3
d_gene: TRBD1
v_gene: TRBV23-1

CDR3aa: CASSRGTEIPLSGNTIYF
CDR3nt: TGTGCCAGCAGCCGAGGGACAGAGATTCCCCTCTCTGGAAACACCATATATTTT
abundance: .
j_gene: TRBJ1-3
d_gene: TRBD1
v_gene: TRBV28

CDR3aa: CASSADWTLNRDEQFF
CDR3nt: TGTGCCAGCAGCGCGGACTGGACTCTGAATAGGGATGAGCAGTTCTTC
abundance: .
j_gene: TRBJ2-1
d_gene: .
v_gene: TRBV7-8

CDR3aa: CASSLTPQNYGYTF
CDR3nt: TGTGCCAGCAGCTTAACTCCCCAGAACTATGGCTACACCTTC
abundance: .
j_gene: TRBJ1-2
d_gene: .
v_gene: TRBV7-3

CDR3aa: CASSPRGPSYNEQFF
CDR3nt: TGTGCCAGCAGTCCCAGGGGGCCATCCTACAATGAGCAGTTCTTC
abundance: .
j_gene: TRBJ2-1
d_gene: TRBD1
v_gene: TRBV2

CDR3aa: CASSRGLNTEAFF
CDR3nt: TGTGCCAGCAGCAGGGGCCTCAACACTGAAGCTTTCTTT
abundance: .
j_gene: TRBJ1-1
d_gene: .
v_gene: TRBV5-8

CDR3aa: CASSMRTSGLFEQYF
CDR3nt: TGTGCCAGTAGTATGAGGACTAGCGGGTTGTTCGAGCAGTACTTC
abundance: once
j_gene: TRBJ2-7
d_gene: TRBD2
v_gene: TRBV19

CDR3aa: CAWSNIGRTFYNEQFF
CDR3nt: TGTGCCTGGAGTAATATAGGGAGGACTTTCTACAATGAGCAGTTCTTC
abundance: .
j_gene: TRBJ2-1
d_gene: .
v_gene: TRBV30

CDR3aa: CASSTTGQGEKAGNTIYF
CDR3nt: TGTGCCAGCTCGACGACGGGACAGGGGGAAAAAGCTGGAAACACCATATATTTT
abundance: .
j_gene: TRBJ1-3
d_gene: TRBD1
v_gene: TRBV19

CDR3aa: CASSQGGLTSGTHEQYF
CDR3nt: TGTGCCAGCAGCCAAGGGGGGTTGACTAGCGGAACCCACGAGCAGTACTTC
abundance: .
j_gene: TRBJ2-7
d_gene: TRBD2
v_gene: TRBV14

CDR3aa: CASSSPLSLAGYTGELFF
CDR3nt: TGTGCCAGCAGTTCCCCTTTATCACTAGCGGGATACACCGGGGAGCTGTTTTTT
abundance: once
j_gene: TRBJ2-2
d_gene: TRBD2
v_gene: TRBV28

CDR3aa: CASSDYPGVAGDYTF
CDR3nt: TGTGCCAGCAGTGACTATCCAGGGGTTGCGGGAGACTACACCTTC
abundance: .
j_gene: TRBJ1-2
d_gene: .
v_gene: TRBV6-4

CDR3aa: CAWSVLGTSEAHEQFF
CDR3nt: TGTGCCTGGAGTGTCCTCGGGACTTCCGAGGCCCATGAGCAGTTCTTC
abundance: once
j_gene: TRBJ2-1
d_gene: .
v_gene: TRBV30

CDR3aa: CASSGGWGNSGYTF
CDR3nt: TGTGCCAGCAGTGGAGGGTGGGGGAACAGTGGCTACACCTTC
abundance: few
j_gene: TRBJ1-2
d_gene: .
v_gene: TRBV3-1/TRBV3-2

CDR3aa: CASSSLAGAPTQYF
CDR3nt: TGCGCCAGCAGTTCCCTAGCGGGAGCCCCTACGCAGTATTTT
abundance: .
j_gene: TRBJ2-3
d_gene: TRBD2
v_gene: TRBV10-2

CDR3aa: CASSREGQNNSPLHF
CDR3nt: TGTGCCAGCTCACGAGAGGGACAGAATAATTCACCCCTCCACTTT
abundance: .
j_gene: TRBJ1-6
d_gene: TRBD1
v_gene: TRBV18

CDR3aa: CASSSPPPGVIAGNEQFF
CDR3nt: TGTGCCAGCAGTTCGCCGCCCCCGGGAGTCATCGCGGGCAATGAGCAGTTCTTC
abundance: .
j_gene: TRBJ2-1
d_gene: .
v_gene: TRBV27

CDR3aa: CASSVGQGTDTQYF
CDR3nt: TGTGCCAGCAGTGTCGGACAGGGGACAGATACGCAGTATTTT
abundance: .
j_gene: TRBJ2-3
d_gene: TRBD1
v_gene: TRBV2

CDR3aa: CASSSSLRPQETQYF
CDR3nt: TGCGCCAGCAGCTCCTCACTCAGGCCTCAAGAGACCCAGTACTTC
abundance: .
j_gene: TRBJ2-5
d_gene: .
v_gene: TRBV5-1

CDR3aa: CAFKGSGENQPQHF
CDR3nt: TGTGCCTTCAAGGGTTCAGGGGAGAATCAGCCCCAGCATTTT
abundance: once
j_gene: TRBJ1-5
d_gene: .
v_gene: TRBV25-1